The 9 T cell receptor beta chains below all came from one sample that was sequenced in a study of OX40 agonist ivuxolimab in advanced cancers. Sequenced by immunoSEQ multiplex PCR; TCRdb stores in-frame clones only, minus some. Here the sample spans 50,000 or so clones, over 60% being singletons. This sample comprised CD4+ or CD8+ T cells sorted from blood, obtained in a trial of the OX40 agonist ivuxolimab. These receptors were obtained from an adult with an advanced solid tumor such as melanoma, head and neck, liver or kidney cancer.

The chain is built from TRBV21-1 and TRBJ1-3. TRBV21-1 is assigned pseudogene status. CDR3 size: 17 residues. For the CDR3, the DNA is TGTGCCAGCAGCAAATGCGTTAGAGGGTTGGCTGGAAACACCATATATTTT. Translating gives CASSKCVRGLAGNTIYF.

The chain carries TRBV19 and TRBJ1-2; D not resolved. This CDR3 region has 15 residues. The V gene lost 2 bases and the J gene lost 2 bases, with 12 bases spanning the gap. Germline assignment: CDR1 LNHDA and CDR2 SQIVND (reference sequence). The CDR3: CASSILGRRNYGYTF. CDR3 DNA: TGTGCCAGTAGTATACTGGGCAGACGCAACTATGGCTACACCTTC.

The J gene is TRBJ1-1, the V gene TRBV18; 8 bases are a match to TRBD1. J gave up 4 bases and V 6 bases, and 16 bases lay outside the gene matches. Germline CDR1 and CDR2: KGHSH and LQKENI. The CDR3 runs 17 residues. The CDR3 loop is CASSHGLAQGVFTEAFF. As DNA, the CDR3 is TGTGCCAGCTCCCACGGTTTAGCACAGGGGGTTTTCACTGAAGCTTTCTTT.

V gene TRBV5-4 combines with J gene TRBJ2-5; D call uncertain. CDR1 and CDR2 (germline): SGHNT, YYREEE (reference sequence). This CDR3 has 13 residues. V was cut by 0 bases and J by 2 bases, with 5 bases left in between. The DNA for the CDR3 is TGTGCCAGCAGCTTGGTTCTTCAAGAGACCCAGTACTTC. Its protein product is CASSLVLQETQYF.

The CDR3 nucleotides are TGTGCCTGGAGTGTACCCCCACAAACCTACGAGCAGTACTTC. Amino acids: CAWSVPPQTYEQYF. This chain joins TRBV30 and TRBJ2-7; D uncertain. Per the germline V gene, CDR1 is GTSNPN and CDR2 is SVGIG (reference sequence). The CDR3 sequence is 14 residues long. The V end lost 0 bases, the J end lost 2 bases, and 11 bases lay between the germline ends.

This sequence joins TRBV9 and TRBJ1-1; possible D gene TRBD1, 5 bases. This CDR3 comprises 15 residues. V lost 4 bases to trimming and J lost 1 base, with 14 bases between them. Germline V gene sequence: CDR1 SGDLS, CDR2 YYNGEE. CDR3 nucleotide sequence: TGTGCCAGCAGCCCCAGGGCGGCGGAGAACACTGAAGCTTTCTTT. This translates into CASSPRAAENTEAFF.

The CDR3 is CAWSSQTAYPNYGYTF. The CDR3, as DNA: TGTGCCTGGAGTTCCCAGACCGCCTACCCTAACTATGGCTACACCTTC. This sequence joins TRBV30 and TRBJ1-2; D remains unclear. The germline gives CDR1 GTSNPN, CDR2 SVGIG (reference sequence). This CDR3 region has 16 residues. V was trimmed by 2 bases and J by 0 bases, leaving 16 bases between them.

The J gene is TRBJ2-3, the V gene TRBV6-5; no reliable D call. Trimming stripped 2 bases from V and 5 bases from J, with 8 bases between. Germline lookup yields CDR1 MNHEY and CDR2 SVGAGI. This CDR3 comprises 13 residues. Here the CDR3 DNA reads TGTGCCAGCAGTTACAGCGCGAAAGATACGCAGTATTTT. Residues: CASSYSAKDTQYF.

The V and J genes are TRBV7-9 and TRBJ2-7; 8 bases line up with TRBD1. The length of the CDR3 is 14 residues. V lost 5 bases and J lost 2; bases outside the gene matches: 5. Per germline, CDR1 SEHNR and CDR2 FQNEAQ (reference sequence). The CDR3: CASSAPGQAYEQYF. In nucleotides, the CDR3 is TGTGCCAGCAGCGCTCCGGGACAGGCCTACGAGCAGTACTTC.